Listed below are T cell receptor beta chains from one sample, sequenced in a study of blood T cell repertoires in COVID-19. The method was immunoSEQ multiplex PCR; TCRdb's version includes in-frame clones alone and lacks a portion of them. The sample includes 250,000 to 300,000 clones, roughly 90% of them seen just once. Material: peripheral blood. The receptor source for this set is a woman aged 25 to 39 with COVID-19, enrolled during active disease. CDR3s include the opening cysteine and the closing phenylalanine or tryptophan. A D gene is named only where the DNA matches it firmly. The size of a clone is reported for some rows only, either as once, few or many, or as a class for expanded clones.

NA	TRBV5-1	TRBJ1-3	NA	TGCGCCAGCAGCTCAGGCCCCGGACAGACTGGAAACACCATATATTTT	CASSSGPGQTGNTIYF
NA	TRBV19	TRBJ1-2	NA	TGTGCCAGTAGTACGAAGGATTTGGGCAACTATGGCTACACCTTC	CASSTKDLGNYGYTF
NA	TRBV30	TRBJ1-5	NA	TGTGCCTGGAGTGGAGGGGGTAGGCAGCCCCAGCATTTT	CAWSGGGRQPQHF
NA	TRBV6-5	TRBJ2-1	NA	TGTGCCAGCACATACAATGAGCAGTTCTTC	CASTYNEQFF
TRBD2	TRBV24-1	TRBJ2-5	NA	TGTGCCACTTCCTCCCCTAGCGGAGATCAAGAGACCCAGTACTTC	CATSSPSGDQETQYF
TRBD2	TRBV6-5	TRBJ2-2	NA	TGTGCCAGCATCTCGGGGGGGGCGGACACCGGGGAGCTGTTTTTT	CASISGGADTGELFF
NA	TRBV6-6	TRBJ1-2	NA	TGTGCCAGCACCACCGCACGTGGCTCCCACCAGGGTGGCTACACCTTC	CASTTARGSHQGGYTF
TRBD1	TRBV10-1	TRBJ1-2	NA	TGCGCCAGCAGTGACCCCGACAGGGGTTATGGCTACACCTTC	CASSDPDRGYGYTF
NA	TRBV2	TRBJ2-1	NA	TGTGCCAGCAGTGAAAGGGGCCAGCAGTTCTTC	CASSERGQQFF
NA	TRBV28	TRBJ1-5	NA	TGTGCCAGCAGCCTCGGGGGGCTCTACCAGCCCCAGCATTTT	CASSLGGLYQPQHF
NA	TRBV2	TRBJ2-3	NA	TGTGCCAGCAGCAGCGAGCAGGATACGCAGTATTTT	CASSSEQDTQYF
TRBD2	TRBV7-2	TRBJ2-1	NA	TGTGCCAGCAGCACTCGGGACTACTTAGAGCAGTTCTTC	CASSTRDYLEQFF
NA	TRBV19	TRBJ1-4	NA	TGTGCCAGTGTGAAACAGGGTTGGACTAATGAAAAACTGTTTTTT	CASVKQGWTNEKLFF
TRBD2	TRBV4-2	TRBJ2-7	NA	TGTGCCAGCAGCCAAGATCACGGGGGGGCCTACGAGCAGTACTTC	CASSQDHGGAYEQYF
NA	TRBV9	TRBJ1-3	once	TGTGCCAGCAGCGTAGAGCCTCAGGGATACTCTGGAAACACCATATATTTT	CASSVEPQGYSGNTIYF
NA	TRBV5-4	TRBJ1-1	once	TGTGCCAGCAGCTACAGTGCAGGGCGACGAAACACTGAAGCTTTCTTT	CASSYSAGRRNTEAFF
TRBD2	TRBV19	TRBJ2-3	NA	TGTGCCAGTAGTCTCGGGACTAGCGGTCGGGATACGCAGTATTTT	CASSLGTSGRDTQYF
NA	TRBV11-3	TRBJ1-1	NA	TGTGCCAGCAGCTTTGGGGCGCGCGGAACTGAAGCTTTCTTT	CASSFGARGTEAFF
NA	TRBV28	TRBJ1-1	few	TGTGCCAGCAGAGCTGCCGGGGATACTGAAGCTTTCTTT	CASRAAGDTEAFF
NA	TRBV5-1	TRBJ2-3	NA	TGCGCCAGCAGCTTGATGGGAATCGCAGGGGTGACAGATACGCAGTATTTT	CASSLMGIAGVTDTQYF
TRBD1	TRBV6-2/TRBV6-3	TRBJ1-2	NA	TGTGCCAGCAGTTACGGGACAGGGTATTATTACACCTTC	CASSYGTGYYYTF
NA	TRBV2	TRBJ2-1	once	TGTGCCAGCAGCGGGAACAATGAGCAGTTCTTC	CASSGNNEQFF
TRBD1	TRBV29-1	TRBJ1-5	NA	TGCAGCGTTGGGACAGGGAGGGGGCAGCCCCAGCATTTT	CSVGTGRGQPQHF
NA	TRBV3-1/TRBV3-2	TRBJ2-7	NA	TGTGCCAGCAGTCCACAGGGTTACGAGCAGTACTTC	CASSPQGYEQYF
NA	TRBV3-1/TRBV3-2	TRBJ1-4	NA	TGTGCCAGCAGCCTATCACCAGGGGTAACTGAAAAACTGTTTTTT	CASSLSPGVTEKLFF
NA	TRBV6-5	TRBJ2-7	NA	TGTGCCAGCAGTTACTCGCTCCCCGAGGGCGCCCACGAGCAGTACTTC	CASSYSLPEGAHEQYF
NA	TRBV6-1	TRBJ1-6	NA	TGTGCCAGCAGTGAACGGGGACATTTTAATTCACCCCTCCACTTT	CASSERGHFNSPLHF
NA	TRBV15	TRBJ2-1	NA	TGTGCCACGCAAGCTAATTATGGTCACAATGAGCAGTTCTTC	CATQANYGHNEQFF
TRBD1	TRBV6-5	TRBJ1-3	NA	TGTGCCAGCCGAGGGACAGGGGTGGGAGGAAACACCATATATTTT	CASRGTGVGGNTIYF
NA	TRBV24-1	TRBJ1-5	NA	TGTGCCACCAGTGATCCTAGCCGAGGGGGAGGCAATCAGCCCCAGCATTTT	CATSDPSRGGGNQPQHF
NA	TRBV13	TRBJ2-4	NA	TGTGCCAGCAGCTTAGGCCTTGGACTAGCCAAAAACATTCAGTACTTC	CASSLGLGLAKNIQYF
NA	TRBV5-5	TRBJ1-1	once	TGTGCCAGCAGCCCGGCGGGGTCCTTGAACACTGAAGCTTTCTTT	CASSPAGSLNTEAFF
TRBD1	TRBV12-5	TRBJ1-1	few	TGTGCTAGTGCCAAGACAGGGGATTGGAAAACTGAAGCTTTCTTT	CASAKTGDWKTEAFF
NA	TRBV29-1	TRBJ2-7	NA	TGCAGCGTTGGGCCTTCCTACGAGCAGTACTTC	CSVGPSYEQYF
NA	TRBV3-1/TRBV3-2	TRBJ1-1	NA	TGTGCCAGCAGCCACGGGAGCACTGAAGCTTTCTTT	CASSHGSTEAFF
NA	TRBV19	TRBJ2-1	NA	TGTGCCAGTAGTTTTGCTGGGGCCAATGAGCAGTTCTTC	CASSFAGANEQFF
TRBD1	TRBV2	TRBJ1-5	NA	TGTGCCAGCAGTGAAACGACAGGGGCGGGTCAGCCCCAGCATTTT	CASSETTGAGQPQHF
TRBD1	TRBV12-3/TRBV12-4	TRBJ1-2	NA	TGTGCCAGCAGTTTTAACAGGGGGCAAGGCTACACCTTC	CASSFNRGQGYTF
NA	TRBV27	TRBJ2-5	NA	TGTGCCAGCAGTTCTCGGGACTGGGGGTTAGAGACCCAGTACTTC	CASSSRDWGLETQYF
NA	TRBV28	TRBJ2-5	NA	TGTGCCAGCAGTCCCACTTGGGGGCGGGGGTCACAAGAGACCCAGTACTTC	CASSPTWGRGSQETQYF
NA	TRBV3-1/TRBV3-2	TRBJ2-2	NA	TGTGCCAGCAGCCAAGGCGTGACGTCTAGGACCGGGGAGCTGTTTTTT	CASSQGVTSRTGELFF